The source of this T cell receptor (beta chain) is a study of cytomegalovirus exposure and HLA in healthy donors. Study overall: Early release data held 85 million or so unique TCRs from HLA-typed donors.

The CDR3 is made up of 18 amino acids. V lost 4 bases and J lost 3; bases outside the gene matches: 15. Looked up from germline, CDR1 is SGHNT and CDR2 is YYREEE (reference sequence). Findings and limits, study-wide: Owing to their indistinguishability, certain V segments, notably TRBV6-2 and TRBV6-3, were excluded. It has been reported that TCR beta sequences accurately predicted the HLA-A and HLA-B alleles of most subjects. Being productive about 87% or about 30% of the time was typical of most TCR beta V segments in an earlier analysis.

PCR was performed using 60 Vbeta and 13 Jbeta primers. The assay was immunoSEQ multiplex PCR, and TCRdb's table has in-frame clones only and misses some. The sample contains 150,000 to 200,000 clones, more than 65% of which appear only once. Worth noting for this clone: What it binds is unknown.

The sample was PBMCs. The chain has TRBV5-4 and TRBJ2-1, with 8 bases aligning to TRBD2. The receptor's source is a man aged 18 to 29 in good health and CMV-seropositive. The CDR3 nucleotides are TGTGCCAGCAGCCCGGGGGGGACTCGTGGGTCACACTACAATGAGCAGTTCTTC. Translation: CASSPGGTRGSHYNEQFF.